This T cell receptor beta chain was obtained from a study of T cell responses to AZD1222 COVID-19 vaccine. Germline V gene sequence: CDR1 SNHLY, CDR2 FYNNEI. The CDR3 consists of 15 residues. V was shortened by 4 bases and J by 6 bases, with 16 bases between the two germline ends. With respect to this clone: Antigen: not known.

Generated by immunoSEQ multiplex PCR, the TCRdb table keeps only in-frame clones and is missing some. The sample consists of some 150,000 clones, 90% of them appearing once. Overall study results and limits: Unmutated variant regions are reportedly targeted by nearly half of spike-specific TCRs.

Specimen: peripheral blood, collected 28 days after the second AZD1222 dose. This clonotype originated in an adult who received the AZD1222 COVID-19 vaccine. The rearrangement uses TRBV2 and TRBJ1-5; a possible D gene is TRBD1 (5 bases). The DNA for the CDR3 is TGTGCCAGCAGTGGGGGGGAACAGCTAGGTCAGCCCCAGCATTTT. Its translation is CASSGGEQLGQPQHF.